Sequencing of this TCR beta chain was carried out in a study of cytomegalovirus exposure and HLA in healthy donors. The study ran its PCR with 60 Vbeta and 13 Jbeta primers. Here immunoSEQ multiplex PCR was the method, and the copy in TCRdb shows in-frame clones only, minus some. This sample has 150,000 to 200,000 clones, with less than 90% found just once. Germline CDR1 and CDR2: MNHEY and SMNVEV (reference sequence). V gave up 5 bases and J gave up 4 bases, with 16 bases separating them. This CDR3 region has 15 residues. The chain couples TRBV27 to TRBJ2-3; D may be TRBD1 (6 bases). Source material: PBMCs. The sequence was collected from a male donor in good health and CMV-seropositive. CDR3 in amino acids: CASSPSGVLADTQYF. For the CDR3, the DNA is TGTGCCAGCAGTCCATCAGGGGTTTTAGCAGATACGCAGTATTTT.